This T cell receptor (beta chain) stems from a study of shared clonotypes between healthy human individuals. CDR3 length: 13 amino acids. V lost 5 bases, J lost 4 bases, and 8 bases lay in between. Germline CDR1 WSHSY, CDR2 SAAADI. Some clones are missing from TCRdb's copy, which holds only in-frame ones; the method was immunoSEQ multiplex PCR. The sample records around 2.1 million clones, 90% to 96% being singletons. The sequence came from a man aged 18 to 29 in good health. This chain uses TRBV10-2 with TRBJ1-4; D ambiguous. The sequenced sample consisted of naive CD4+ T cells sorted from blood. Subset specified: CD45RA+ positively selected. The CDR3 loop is CASSRGYNEKLFF. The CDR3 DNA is TGCGCCAGCAGTCGCGGTTATAATGAAAAACTGTTTTTT.